The present TCR beta chain was sequenced within a study of identical twins. About this clonotype: Antigen: not known.

Findings and limits, study-wide: Twins' surplus sharing was weaker for beta out-of-frame sequences.

TCRdb reanalysed the 5' RACE reads using MiXCR and keeps one entry per CDR3 protein. The table has a few hundred thousand distinct CDR3 sequences, nearly 10% seen once. The same sample was also studied in work on yellow fever vaccine responses in identical twins.

Sequencing was done on a sample of PBMCs. The source of this sequence is a woman aged 18 to 35 in good health.

Here the CDR3 reads CASSSPGTRETQYF. The CDR3 DNA sequence: TGTGCCAGCAGCTCCCCCGGGACTAGAGAGACCCAGTACTTC. The gene calls are TRBV7-2 and TRBJ2-5; 8 nucleotides match TRBD2. The V segment lost 4 bases and the J segment 4 bases; nucleotides outside the gene matches: 5. The CDR3 extends over 14 amino acids. Germline V lookup: CDR1 SGHTA, CDR2 FQGNSA.